Below are 25 T cell receptor beta chains sequenced from a single sample in a study of cytomegalovirus exposure and HLA in healthy donors (dated by TCRdb to the late 2010s). The library was generated by the immunoSEQ multiplex PCR assay. For the multiplex PCR, a mixture combining 60 forward primers for TCR Vbeta segments and 13 reverse primers for TCR Jbeta segments was used. Drawn from immuneACCESS, this table holds only the in-frame rearrangements with V and J called that TCRdb kept. Clones are partly lost; checked studies trace under half to an unresolved V gene and leave the rest unexplained. Per the sample table, the count is 100,000 to 150,000 clones. The ten largest clonotypes hold approximately 1.6% of the sample. Sequences were obtained from PBMCs. These receptors all stem from a woman in her thirties or forties in good health and CMV-seropositive.

The V gene is TRBV19, the J gene TRBJ2-4; no clear D. The CDR3 totals 13 residues. CDR1 and CDR2 (germline): LNHDA, SQIVND (reference sequence). Trimming shortened V by 6 bases and J by 8 bases, and 14 bases separated the two germline ends. The CDR3, as DNA: TGTGCCAGTAGCCCAGGCAAAGAGCACATTCAGTACTTC. Translated: CASSPGKEHIQYF.

CDR3 bases: TGCGCCAGCAGCTTCCAACCCGGGACTACCTACAATGAGCAGTTCTTC. Its translation is CASSFQPGTTYNEQFF. The chain joins TRBV5-1 to TRBJ2-1; 7 nucleotides align to TRBD2. CDR3 length: 16 amino acids. With 2 bases clipped from V and 2 bases from J, the junction kept 7 bases outside the gene matches. In germline, CDR1 is SGHRS, CDR2 YFSETQ.

The J gene is TRBJ2-5, the V gene TRBV11-2, with 11 bases aligning to TRBD1. The trim removed 5 bases at V and 4 bases at J, leaving 9 bases unmatched. Per germline, CDR1 SGHAT and CDR2 FQNNGV. The CDR3 consists of 16 residues. The CDR3 DNA reads as TGTGCCAGCAGCCCCCCGAGGACAGGGGGCCGAGAGACCCAGTACTTC. Its translation is CASSPPRTGGRETQYF. The variable domain in full, completed from reference TRBV11-2 and TRBJ2-5, reads EAGVAQSPRYKIIEKRQSVAFWCNPISGHATLYWYQQILGQGPKLLIQFQNNGVVDDSQLPKDRFSAERLKGVDSTLKIQPAKLEDSAVYLCASSPPRTGGRETQYFGPGTRLLVL.

The chain recombines TRBV7-9 with TRBJ2-1; D gene uncertain. V was shortened by 0 bases and J by 4 bases, with 7 bases between the two germline ends. The CDR3 loop spans 14 amino acids. CDR1 is SEHNR, CDR2 FQNEAQ, per germline (reference sequence). The CDR3 loop reads CASSLASSYNEQFF. The CDR3 region has the DNA TGTGCCAGCAGCTTAGCGTCTAGTTACAATGAGCAGTTCTTC.

The CDR3, as DNA: TGTGCCAGCAGTTCCACCAGGGGGCCGGGGTCCCCTAACAATCAGCCCCAGCATTTT. This sequence encodes CASSSTRGPGSPNNQPQHF. The genes are TRBV28 and TRBJ1-5, with 8 positions matching TRBD1. CDR3 length equals 19 residues. After removal of 4 bases from V and 3 bases from J, the junction contained 17 bases not matched to a gene. Germline CDR1 is MDHEN and CDR2 is SYDVKM.

CDR3 in DNA: TGTGCCAGCAGCTTGTTCGGATCGGCAGGGAAGTACTTC. This gives the protein CASSLFGSAGKYF. The chain carries TRBV5-6 and TRBJ2-5; tentatively, D is TRBD1 (5 bases). Trimming stripped 1 base from V and 12 bases from J, with 16 bases between. The CDR3 is 13 residues long. The germline CDR1 and CDR2 sequences are SGHDT and YYEEEE.

V usage is TRBV9 and J usage is TRBJ2-1; D is unclear. V lost 0 bases and J lost 2, with 9 bases in between. This CDR3 is 15 amino acids long. Per germline, CDR1 SGDLS and CDR2 YYNGEE. CDR3 protein: CASSVDNPAYNEQFF. The DNA of the CDR3 is TGTGCCAGCAGCGTAGATAACCCAGCCTACAATGAGCAGTTCTTC.

V is TRBV10-2 and J is TRBJ1-1, with D uncertain. The CDR3 has 15 amino acids. From germline, CDR1 is WSHSY and CDR2 SAAADI. The V end lost 0 bases, the J end lost 3 bases, and 11 bases lay between the germline ends. This chain's CDR3 is CASSESVHQDTEAFF. In DNA form, the CDR3 reads TGCGCCAGCAGTGAGTCGGTACACCAAGACACTGAAGCTTTCTTT.

The CDR3 region has the DNA TGTGCCAGCACTTCTTTTGGGGGACAGGGTAAAGAGCAGTACTTC. Protein product: CASTSFGGQGKEQYF. This chain connects TRBV6-6 to TRBJ2-7; TRBD1 matches at 9 bases. Trimming cost V 7 bases and J 7 bases; bases outside gene matches: 14. The CDR3 is made up of 15 amino acids. Germline V gives CDR1 MNHNY, CDR2 SVGAGI (reference sequence).

The J gene is TRBJ1-2, the V gene TRBV9; 8 bases fit TRBD1. Trimming at V came to 6 bases and at J to 1 base, leaving 14 bases not matched to a gene. Germline CDR1 is SGDLS and CDR2 is YYNGEE. The CDR3 runs to 17 residues. Here the CDR3 reads CASTPDLGTGHNYGYTF. The CDR3 DNA reads TGTGCCAGCACCCCGGACTTAGGGACAGGCCATAACTATGGCTACACCTTC.

V gene TRBV6-6 combines with J gene TRBJ2-3; the match to TRBD1 covers 8 bases. CDR3 length: 15 residues. V dropped 6 bases and J dropped 0; count of bases not matched to a gene: 5. CDR1 and CDR2 (germline): MNHNY, SVGAGI (reference sequence). CDR3 region: CASSPTGGSTDTQYF. The CDR3 DNA is TGTGCCAGCAGCCCTACAGGGGGTAGCACAGATACGCAGTATTTT.

The rearrangement joins TRBV30 to TRBJ2-6, with 7 bases aligning to TRBD1. Trimming removed 5 bases from V and 4 bases from J; junction bases left unmatched: 2. This CDR3 comprises 13 residues. Germline CDR1 reads GTSNPN; CDR2 reads SVGIG (reference sequence). The CDR3 protein is CAWGTAGANVLTF. DNA for the CDR3: TGTGCCTGGGGGACAGCGGGGGCCAACGTCCTGACTTTC.

The gene calls are TRBV11-2 and TRBJ1-5; 9 bases fit TRBD1. The V gene end was trimmed by 5 bases and the J gene end by 7 bases; junction bases not matched to a gene: 6. Germline V gene lookup returns CDR1 SGHAT and CDR2 FQNNGV. The CDR3 loop spans 14 amino acids. CDR3 in DNA: TGTGCCAGCAGCCAGACAGGGGGAGGACAGCCCCAGCATTTT. Amino acid sequence: CASSQTGGGQPQHF.

This chain uses TRBV9 with TRBJ2-6; tentative D call: TRBD1 (5 bases). V was pared by 4 bases and J by 4 bases, with 12 bases between. This CDR3 comprises 15 residues. Germline V gives CDR1 SGDLS, CDR2 YYNGEE. The CDR3 region has the DNA TGTGCCAGCAGCCCCCGGCAGGGCGGGGCCAACGTCCTGACTTTC. This translates into CASSPRQGGANVLTF.

V usage is TRBV25-1 and J usage is TRBJ2-3, with 12 bases identical to TRBD1. CDR1 and CDR2 from the germline V gene are MGHDK and SYGVNS. The CDR3 loop spans 17 amino acids. Unmatched junction bases numbered 9, after V lost 3 bases and J lost 5 bases. In nucleotides, the CDR3 is TGTGCCAGCAGTGACCTGGTGGGGACAGGGGGCCAAGATACGCAGTATTTT. Translated, it gives CASSDLVGTGGQDTQYF. The complete variable domain, with remaining parts taken from reference TRBV25-1 and TRBJ2-3, reads EADIYQTPRYLVIGTGKKITLECSQTMGHDKMYWYQQDPGMELHLIHYSYGVNSTEKGDLSSESTVSRIRTEHFPLTLESARPSHTSQYLCASSDLVGTGGQDTQYFGPGTRLTVL.

This chain joins TRBV5-4 and TRBJ2-3; D remains ambiguous. The CDR3 is 13 residues long. CDR1 and CDR2 from the germline V gene are SGHNT and YYREEE (reference sequence). V gave up 3 bases and J gave up 2 bases, with 7 bases separating them. CDR3 nucleotides: TGTGCCAGCAGCTGGGCCGACACAGATACGCAGTATTTT. It yields the protein CASSWADTDTQYF.

This rearrangement joins TRBV6-6 to TRBJ1-4, with 9 bases lining up with TRBD1. CDR1 and CDR2 from the germline V gene are MNHNY and SVGAGI (reference sequence). The CDR3 is 14 residues long. After removal of 6 bases from V and 8 bases from J, the junction contained 7 bases not matched to a gene. The CDR3, as DNA: TGTGCCAGCAGGGACAGGGGTAGGGGAGAAAAACTGTTTTTT. Its protein product is CASRDRGRGEKLFF.

J is TRBJ2-7 and V is TRBV6-6; 8 bases map to TRBD2. Germline trimming cut 2 bases from V and 5 bases from J; bases unmatched to any gene: 2. This CDR3 spans 13 amino acids. Germline values: CDR1 MNHNY, CDR2 SVGAGI (reference sequence). As DNA, the CDR3 is TGTGCCAGCAGTTACGCCGGGAGGGACGAGCAGTACTTC. Its translation: CASSYAGRDEQYF.

The chain combines TRBV25-1 with TRBJ2-5, with 10 nucleotides matching TRBD1. V shed 4 bases, J shed 4 bases, and the junction held 3 bases outside the gene matches. The length of the CDR3 is 14 residues. Per the germline V gene, CDR1 is MGHDK and CDR2 is SYGVNS. CDR3 nucleotides: TGTGCCAGCAGTGGGGGACAGGGGAGAGAGACCCAGTACTTC. Its translation is CASSGGQGRETQYF.

The V and J genes are TRBV9 and TRBJ1-1; D possibly corresponds to TRBD1 (5 bases). V was shortened by 0 bases and J by 2 bases, with 11 bases between the two germline ends. In germline, CDR1 is SGDLS, CDR2 YYNGEE. This CDR3 has 15 residues. DNA of the CDR3: TGTGCCAGCAGCGTAGGAACGCAGGGTAACACTGAAGCTTTCTTT. It encodes CASSVGTQGNTEAFF.

The chain employs TRBV19 and TRBJ2-2, with 9 bases identical to TRBD2. Germline trimming cut 8 bases from V and 7 bases from J; bases unmatched to any gene: 8. Germline V gene sequence: CDR1 LNHDA, CDR2 SQIVND (reference sequence). The CDR3 is 14 residues long. The CDR3 spells CASSRGRAFGELFF. DNA of the CDR3: TGTGCCAGTTCTCGCGGGAGGGCGTTCGGGGAGCTGTTTTTT.

V gene TRBV4-1 combines with J gene TRBJ1-5, with D uncertain. V lost 4 bases, J lost 6 bases, and 7 bases lay in between. Germline assignment: CDR1 MGHRA and CDR2 YSYEKL. The length of the CDR3 is 12 residues. CDR3 coding DNA: TGCGCCAGCAGCCCTCCCGGTCAGCCCCAGCATTTT. This gives the protein CASSPPGQPQHF.

The V and J genes are TRBV20-1 and TRBJ1-1; possibly TRBD1 for D (6 bases). The V gene's germline CDR1 is DFQATT and CDR2 SNEGSKA (reference sequence). Trimming cost V 6 bases and J 8 bases, with 13 bases left between them. The CDR3 has 11 residues. This CDR3 reads CSAGTSAEAFF. The DNA of the CDR3 is TGCAGTGCCGGGACATCTGCAGAAGCTTTCTTT.

This chain uses TRBV29-1 with TRBJ2-1; 12 bases are shared with TRBD2. Germline V gives CDR1 SQVTM, CDR2 ANQGSEA. J was trimmed by 3 bases and V by 4 bases; bases with no gene match: 19. The CDR3 has 20 residues. CDR3 sequence reads: CSVVTPSGLAGGPGYNEQFF. CDR3 coding DNA: TGCAGCGTTGTTACCCCCTCGGGTCTAGCGGGAGGGCCAGGCTACAATGAGCAGTTCTTC.

The CDR3 here is CASSLSRPEQYF. For the CDR3, the DNA is TGTGCCAGCAGTTTATCGAGGCCCGAGCAGTACTTC. This chain uses TRBV28 with TRBJ2-7, with D hard to call. Trimming pared 1 base from V and 6 bases from J, leaving 7 bases between. Germline CDR1 is MDHEN and CDR2 is SYDVKM. This CDR3 has 12 residues. Filled out from reference TRBV28 and TRBJ2-7, the complete variable domain reads DVKVTQSSRYLVKRTGEKVFLECVQDMDHENMFWYRQDPGLGLRLIYFSYDVKMKEKGDIPEGYSVSREKKERFSLILESASTNQTSMYLCASSLSRPEQYFGPGTRLTVT.